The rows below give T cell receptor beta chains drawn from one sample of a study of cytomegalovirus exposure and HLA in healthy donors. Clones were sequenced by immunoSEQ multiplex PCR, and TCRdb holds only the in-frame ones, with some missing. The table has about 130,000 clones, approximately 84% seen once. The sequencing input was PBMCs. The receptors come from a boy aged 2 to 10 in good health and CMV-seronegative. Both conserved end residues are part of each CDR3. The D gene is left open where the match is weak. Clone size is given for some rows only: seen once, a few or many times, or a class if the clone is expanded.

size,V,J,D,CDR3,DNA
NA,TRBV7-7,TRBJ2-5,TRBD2,CASSPRLAGEWETQYF,TGTGCTAGCAGCCCTCGACTAGCGGGGGAGTGGGAGACCCAGTACTTC
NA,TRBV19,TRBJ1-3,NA,CASSSPPRGTAGNTIYF,TGTGCCAGTAGTAGCCCCCCCCGGGGGACGGCTGGAAACACCATATATTTT
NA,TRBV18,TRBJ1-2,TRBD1,CASSPLGQGLDTF,TGTGCCAGCTCGCCATTGGGACAGGGTCTGGACACCTTC
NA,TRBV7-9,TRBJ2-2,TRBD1,CASSAVPGQGDAGELFF,TGTGCCAGCAGCGCGGTACCGGGACAGGGGGACGCCGGGGAGCTGTTTTTT
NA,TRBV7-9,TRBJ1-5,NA,CASSLGHHYQPQHF,TGTGCCAGCAGCTTGGGACACCATTATCAGCCCCAGCATTTT
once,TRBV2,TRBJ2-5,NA,CASSALAWQETQYF,TGTGCCAGCAGTGCGCTAGCGTGGCAAGAGACCCAGTACTTC
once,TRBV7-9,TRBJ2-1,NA,CASGGTFSYNEQFF,TGTGCCAGCGGGGGCACCTTCTCCTACAATGAGCAGTTCTTC
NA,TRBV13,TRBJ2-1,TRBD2,CASSLTSGGGYNEQFF,TGTGCCAGCAGCTTAACAAGCGGGGGTGGATACAATGAGCAGTTCTTC
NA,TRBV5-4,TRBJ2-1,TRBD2,CASSRTSGTYNEQFF,TGTGCCAGCAGCCGGACTAGCGGGACTTACAATGAGCAGTTCTTC
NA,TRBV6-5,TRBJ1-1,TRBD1,CASSLGQGSLGAFF,TGTGCCAGCAGCCTTGGACAGGGATCCTTAGGTGCTTTCTTT
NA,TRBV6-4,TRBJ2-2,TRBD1,CASSDGTGTGELFF,TGTGCCAGCAGTGACGGGACAGGGACCGGGGAGCTGTTTTTT
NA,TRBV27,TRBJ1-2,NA,CASSLSPQNYGYTF,TGTGCCAGCAGTTTATCCCCCCAAAACTATGGCTACACCTTC
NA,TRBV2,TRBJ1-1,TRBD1,CASSERGGDRRLNTEAFF,TGTGCCAGCAGTGAAAGGGGCGGGGACAGGAGACTGAACACTGAAGCTTTCTTT
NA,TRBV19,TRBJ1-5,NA,CASKGPGVVEPQHF,TGTGCCAGTAAGGGTCCCGGGGTAGTGGAGCCCCAGCATTTT
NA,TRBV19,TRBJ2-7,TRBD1,CASSIGGRDFNEQYF,TGTGCCAGTTCCATAGGGGGCAGGGATTTCAACGAGCAGTACTTC
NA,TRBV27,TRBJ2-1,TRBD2,CASSFVAGVINEQFF,TGTGCCAGCAGTTTTGTAGCGGGAGTGATAAATGAGCAGTTCTTC
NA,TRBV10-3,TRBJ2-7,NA,CAITLGADYEQYF,TGTGCCATCACCCTGGGGGCAGACTACGAGCAGTACTTC
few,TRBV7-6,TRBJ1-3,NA,CASSLEGGGNTIYF,TGTGCCAGCAGCTTAGAAGGGGGTGGAAACACCATATATTTT
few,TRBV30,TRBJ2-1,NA,CAWSSGYTYNEQFF,TGTGCCTGGAGTTCAGGATATACCTACAATGAGCAGTTCTTC
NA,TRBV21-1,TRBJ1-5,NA,CASSTHRDRVCNQPQHF,TGTGCCAGCAGCACCCACCGGGACAGGGTATGCAATCAGCCCCAGCATTTT
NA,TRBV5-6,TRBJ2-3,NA,CASSLPTSTATDTQYF,TGTGCCAGCAGCTTGCCTACATCGACAGCCACAGATACGCAGTATTTT
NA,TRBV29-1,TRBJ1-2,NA,CSVEELSSNIGAKGYGYTF,TGCAGCGTTGAAGAGCTATCGAGTAACATAGGGGCTAAGGGCTATGGCTACACCTTC